This entry describes one T cell receptor (beta chain). What it binds is not known. The data were obtained in a study of OX40 agonist ivuxolimab in advanced cancers. This table comes from immunoSEQ multiplex PCR, and its TCRdb copy is limited to in-frame clones, with some not included. Here the sample spans 25,000 to 35,000 clones, 65% to 90% being singletons. Study-wide results and limits: Also showing low normalized T-cell clonal expansion were some of the nonresponders.

V was trimmed by 0 bases and J by 5 bases, leaving 7 bases between them. The CDR3 has 14 amino acids. From germline, CDR1 is MNHEY and CDR2 SMNVEV (reference sequence). Specimen: CD4+ or CD8+ T cells sorted from blood, collected in a trial of the OX40 agonist ivuxolimab. The source is an adult with an advanced solid tumor such as melanoma, head and neck, liver or kidney cancer. The chain has TRBV27 and TRBJ2-2, with D unclear. CDR3 DNA: TGTGCCAGCAGTTTATCCGACGGTACCGGGGAGCTGTTTTTT. As protein: CASSLSDGTGELFF.